Below, 18 T cell receptor beta chains from the same sample are listed, as sequenced in a study of regulatory T cells in long-lasting Graves disease. The authors built TCR beta libraries using iRepertoire HTBI primers and Arm-PCR of CDR3 regions. TCRdb re-called the multiplex PCR reads through MiXCR, storing one row per CDR3 protein. The sample records a few hundred thousand distinct CDR3 sequences, 20% to 25% being singletons. The time point is: persistent/refractory GD, antithyroid drugs over 5 years with positive TRAb. RNA from PBMCs was the source of the TCR library. Sequenced here: peripheral blood mononuclear cells (PBMCs), sampled when the disease was refractory, from a patient treated with antithyroid drugs. Source of these receptors: a female donor with Graves disease.

There are many counts of this clonotype. For the CDR3, the DNA is TGCGCCAGCAGCTGGGAACAGGGCTCGGGTACTGAAGCTTTCTTT. It specifies CASSWEQGSGTEAFF. The chain couples TRBV5-1 to TRBJ1-1; D perhaps matches TRBD1 (6 bases). CDR3 size: 15 residues. The germline V and J ends were trimmed by 3 bases and 5 bases, with 17 bases remaining between them. Per the germline V gene, CDR1 is SGHRS and CDR2 is YFSETQ.

This clonotype was detected many times. The chain is built from TRBV28 and TRBJ1-5; D gene unclear. This CDR3 has 12 residues. Trimming left V 5 bases short and J 7 bases short, with 9 bases between. Germline V lookup: CDR1 MDHEN, CDR2 SYDVKM. CDR3 sequence: CASSLYMQPQHF. The DNA for the CDR3 is TGTGCCAGCAGTCTTTACATGCAGCCCCAGCATTTT.

The chain couples TRBV2 to TRBJ2-5; 9 bases match TRBD1. The CDR3 is 14 residues long. V shed 8 bases and J 2 bases; nucleotides not matched to a gene: 6. Looked up from germline, CDR1 is SNHLY and CDR2 is FYNNEI. The CDR3 reads CASHGQGRQETQYF. The CDR3 DNA follows: TGTGCCAGCCATGGACAGGGGAGACAAGAGACCCAGTACTTC.

The chain employs TRBV19 and TRBJ2-5; weak D call: TRBD1 (6 bases). This CDR3 spans 14 amino acids. Germline V gene lookup returns CDR1 LNHDA and CDR2 SQIVND (reference sequence). Trimming removed 5 bases from V and 5 bases from J, with 15 bases in between. The CDR3 here is CASSQARGRETQYF. CDR3 DNA sequence: TGTGCCAGTAGTCAGGCCAGGGGTAGGGAGACCCAGTACTTC.

The rearrangement joins TRBV12-5 to TRBJ1-3; D gene unclear. The length of the CDR3 is 14 residues. Germline CDR1 is LGHNT and CDR2 is FRNRAP. The ends were cut back, 5 bases at V and 4 bases at J, with 12 bases in the middle. CDR3 amino acids: CASGLSGGGNTIYF. Here the CDR3 DNA reads TGTGCTAGTGGTCTATCCGGAGGCGGAAACACCATATATTTT.

The chain is built from TRBV3-1 and TRBJ2-1, with D possibly being TRBD1 (6 bases). Germline CDR1 and CDR2: LGHDT and YNNKEL (reference sequence). The CDR3 is 14 amino acids. Trimming left V 6 bases short and J 0 bases short, with 9 bases between. Written as DNA, the CDR3 is TGTGCCAGCAGACAGGGTGGCTCCTACAATGAGCAGTTCTTC. Its translation: CASRQGGSYNEQFF.

This clonotype has a count of ten or more. The rearrangement links TRBV5-4 to TRBJ2-5; perhaps TRBD2 as D (6 bases). The CDR3 loop spans 14 amino acids. Germline CDR1 reads SGHNT; CDR2 reads YYREEE (reference sequence). V gave up 4 bases and J gave up 3 bases, with 13 bases separating them. The CDR3 DNA sequence: TGTGCCAGCAGCCCCGGTGCTAGCGAAGAGACCCAGTACTTC. Its translation is CASSPGASEETQYF.

This clonotype was observed a handful of times. The J gene is TRBJ1-1, the V gene TRBV5-1, with 8 nucleotides matching TRBD1. The CDR3 is made up of 15 amino acids. Trimming took 4 bases from V and 1 from J; bases not matched to a gene: 6. Germline CDR1 reads SGHRS; CDR2 reads YFSETQ. CDR3 coding DNA: TGCGCCAGCAGCATACAAGGACAGGGGAACACTGAAGCTTTCTTT. Translation gives CASSIQGQGNTEAFF.

This clonotype was counted ten times or more. This sequence joins TRBV10-3 and TRBJ2-5, with D perhaps TRBD1 or TRBD2 (5 bases each). The V end was cut by 10 bases, the J end by 4 bases, with 16 bases between. The CDR3 totals 13 residues. Germline loops: CDR1 ENHRY, CDR2 SYGVKD. CDR3 DNA: TGTGCCAGCTCTGTGCCAGGGACAGAGACCCAGTACTTC. Translating gives CASSVPGTETQYF.

This clonotype was counted between two and nine times. The chain is built from TRBV20-1 and TRBJ1-1; D may be TRBD1 (6 bases). Germline V gene lookup returns CDR1 DFQATT and CDR2 SNEGSKA (reference sequence). The length of the CDR3 is 15 residues. V lost 2 bases, J lost 5 bases, and 18 bases lay in between. The CDR3 DNA reads TGCAGTGCTAGACGGGGGACCCAAGGGGGAACTGAAGCTTTCTTT. It specifies CSARRGTQGGTEAFF.

V and J are TRBV20-1 and TRBJ1-2; D gene ambiguous. Germline CDR1 and CDR2: DFQATT and SNEGSKA (reference sequence). V lost 4 bases and J 1 base, leaving 10 bases between the germline ends. This CDR3 has 13 amino acids. The CDR3 sequence: CSATYPSNYGYTF. In nucleotides, the CDR3 is TGCAGTGCTACCTACCCAAGTAACTATGGCTACACCTTC.

The chain is built from TRBV10-3 and TRBJ1-1, with a weak D call TRBD1 (5 bases). The germline gives CDR1 ENHRY, CDR2 SYGVKD. V was pared by 6 bases and J by 1 base, with 9 bases between. The CDR3 has 13 amino acids. The CDR3 nucleotides read TGTGCCATCAGCTTGGGGGGGAACACTGAAGCTTTCTTT. It specifies CAISLGGNTEAFF.

This clonotype has at least ten counts. V and J are TRBV6-1 and TRBJ1-2; tentatively, D is TRBD1 (5 bases). V shed 0 bases and J shed 4 bases, with 12 bases lying between them. From germline, CDR1 is MNHNS and CDR2 SASEGT. The CDR3 contains 15 residues. The CDR3 DNA reads TGTGCCAGCAGTGAAGCGCACTACAGGATCTATGGCTACACCTTC. Translation: CASSEAHYRIYGYTF.

This clonotype was picked up a small number of times. The chain uses TRBV6-1 and TRBJ2-7, with D possibly matching TRBD2 (6 bases). Trimming took off 7 bases at V and 3 bases at J, with 13 bases between the two ends. From germline, CDR1 is MNHNS and CDR2 SASEGT. The CDR3 loop spans 13 amino acids. DNA of the CDR3: TGTGCCAGCATTTCCGCGGGGCACTACGAGCAGTACTTC. Protein: CASISAGHYEQYF.

This rearrangement joins TRBV20-1 to TRBJ1-2; 7 bases agree with TRBD1. The V gene's germline CDR1 is DFQATT and CDR2 SNEGSKA (reference sequence). V was pared by 0 bases and J by 10 bases, with 14 bases of the junction left unmatched. CDR3 length equals 15 residues. CDR3 sequence reads: CSARDPQGQRDDYTF. The CDR3 DNA sequence: TGCAGTGCTAGAGATCCCCAGGGACAGAGAGATGACTACACCTTC.

This clonotype was counted between two and nine times. The CDR3 nucleotides are TGTGCCAGCAGTTACTCGGGCAGGTCCAGCTCCTACGAGCAGTACTTC. Protein product: CASSYSGRSSSYEQYF. The chain has TRBV6-6 and TRBJ2-7; no clear D. The CDR3 contains 16 residues. CDR1 and CDR2 (germline): MNHNY, SVGAGI (reference sequence). V was shortened by 0 bases and J by 0 bases, with 12 bases between the two germline ends.

This clonotype has only a few counts. V is TRBV11-2 and J is TRBJ1-1; possibly TRBD1 for D (5 bases). The CDR3 is 15 residues long. Trimming shortened V by 2 bases and J by 0 bases, and 10 bases separated the two germline ends. Germline V gene sequence: CDR1 SGHAT, CDR2 FQNNGV. CDR3 bases: TGTGCCAGCAGCTTAATAACAGGAATGAACACTGAAGCTTTCTTT. Its translation: CASSLITGMNTEAFF.

J is TRBJ1-5 and V is TRBV6-1; D gene ambiguous. Germline loops: CDR1 MNHNS, CDR2 SASEGT. CDR3 length equals 16 residues. Trimming removed 5 bases from V and 1 base from J, with 15 bases in between. CDR3 sequence: CASSRLRHGSNQPQHF. The CDR3 DNA reads as TGTGCCAGCAGTAGACTCCGCCACGGGAGCAATCAGCCCCAGCATTTT.